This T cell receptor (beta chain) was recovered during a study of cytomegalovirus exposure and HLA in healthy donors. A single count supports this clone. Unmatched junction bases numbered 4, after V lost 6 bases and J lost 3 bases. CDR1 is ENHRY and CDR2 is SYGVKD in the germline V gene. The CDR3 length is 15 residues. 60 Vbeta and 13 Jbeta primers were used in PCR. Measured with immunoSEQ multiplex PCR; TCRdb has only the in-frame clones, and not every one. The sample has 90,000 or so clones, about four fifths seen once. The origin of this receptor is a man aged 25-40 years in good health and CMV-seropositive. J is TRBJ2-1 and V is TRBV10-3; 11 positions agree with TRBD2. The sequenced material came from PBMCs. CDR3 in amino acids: CAISSTSGIYNEQFF. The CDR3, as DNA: TGTGCCATCAGCTCGACTAGCGGGATCTACAATGAGCAGTTCTTC.